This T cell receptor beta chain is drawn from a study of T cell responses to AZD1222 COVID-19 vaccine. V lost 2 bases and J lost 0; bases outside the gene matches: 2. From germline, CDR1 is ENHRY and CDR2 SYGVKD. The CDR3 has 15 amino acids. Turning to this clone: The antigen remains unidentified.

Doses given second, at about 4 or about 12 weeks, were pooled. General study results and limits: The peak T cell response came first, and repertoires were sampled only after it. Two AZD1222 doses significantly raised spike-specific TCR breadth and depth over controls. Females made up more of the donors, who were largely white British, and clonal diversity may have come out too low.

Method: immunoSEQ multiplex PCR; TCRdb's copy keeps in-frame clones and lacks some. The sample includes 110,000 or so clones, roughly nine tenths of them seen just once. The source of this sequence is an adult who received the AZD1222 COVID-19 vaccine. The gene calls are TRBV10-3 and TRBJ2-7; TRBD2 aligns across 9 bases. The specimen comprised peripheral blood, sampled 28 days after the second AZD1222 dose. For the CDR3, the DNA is TGTGCCATCAGTGAGCTTAGCGGGAGCTCCTACGAGCAGTACTTC. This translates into CAISELSGSSYEQYF.